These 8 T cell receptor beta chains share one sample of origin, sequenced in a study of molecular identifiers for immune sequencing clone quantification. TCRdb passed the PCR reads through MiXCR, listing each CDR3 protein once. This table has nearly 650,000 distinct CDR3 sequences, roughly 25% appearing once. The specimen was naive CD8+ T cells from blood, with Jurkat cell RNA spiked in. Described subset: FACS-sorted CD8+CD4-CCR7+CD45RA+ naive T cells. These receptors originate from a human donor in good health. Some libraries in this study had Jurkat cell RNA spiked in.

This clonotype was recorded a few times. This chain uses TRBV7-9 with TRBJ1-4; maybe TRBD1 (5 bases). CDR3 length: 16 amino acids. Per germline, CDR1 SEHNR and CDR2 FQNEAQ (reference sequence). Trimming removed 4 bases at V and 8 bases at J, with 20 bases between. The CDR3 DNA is TGTGCCAGCAGCTCGGCCCCGCGGGGGGTTGAAGAAAAACTGTTTTTT. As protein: CASSSAPRGVEEKLFF.

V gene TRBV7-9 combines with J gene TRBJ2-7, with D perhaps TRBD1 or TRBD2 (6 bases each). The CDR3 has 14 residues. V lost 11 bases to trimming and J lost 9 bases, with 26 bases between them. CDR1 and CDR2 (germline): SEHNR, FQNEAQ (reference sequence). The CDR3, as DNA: TGTGCCCGCCGCCCTCGCCCGGGGGCTCCCGCGCAGTACTTC. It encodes CARRPRPGAPAQYF. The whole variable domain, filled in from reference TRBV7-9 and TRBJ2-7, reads DTGVSQNPRHKITKRGQNVTFRCDPISEHNRLYWYRQTLGQGPEFLTYFQNEAQLEKSRLLSDRFSAERPKGSFSTLEIQRTEQGDSAMYLCARRPRPGAPAQYFGPGTRLTVT.

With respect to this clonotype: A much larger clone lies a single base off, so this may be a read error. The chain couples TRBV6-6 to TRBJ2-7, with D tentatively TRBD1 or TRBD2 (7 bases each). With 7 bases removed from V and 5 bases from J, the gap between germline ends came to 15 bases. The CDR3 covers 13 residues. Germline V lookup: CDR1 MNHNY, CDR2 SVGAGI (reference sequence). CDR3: CASTSQGRDEQYF. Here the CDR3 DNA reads TGTGCCAGCACCTCACAGGGGAGGGACGAGCAGTACTTC.

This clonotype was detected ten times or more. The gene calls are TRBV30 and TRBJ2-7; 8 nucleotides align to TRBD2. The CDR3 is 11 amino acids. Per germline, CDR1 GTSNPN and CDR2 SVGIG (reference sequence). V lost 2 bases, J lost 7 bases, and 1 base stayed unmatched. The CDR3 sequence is CAWSPGGEQYF. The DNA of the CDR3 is TGTGCCTGGAGTCCGGGGGGGGAGCAGTACTTC.

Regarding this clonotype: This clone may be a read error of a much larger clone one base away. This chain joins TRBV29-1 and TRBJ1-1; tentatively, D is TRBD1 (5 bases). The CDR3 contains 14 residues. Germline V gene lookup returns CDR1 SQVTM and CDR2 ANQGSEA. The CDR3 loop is CSVHRPGANTEDFF. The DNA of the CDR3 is TGCAGCGTCCACAGACCCGGGGCGAACACTGAAGATTTCTTT.

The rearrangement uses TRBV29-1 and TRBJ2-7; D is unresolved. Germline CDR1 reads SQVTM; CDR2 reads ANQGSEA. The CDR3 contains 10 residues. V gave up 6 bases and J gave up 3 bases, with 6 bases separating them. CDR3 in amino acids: CSVIVYEQYF. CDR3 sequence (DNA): TGCAGCGTGATTGTCTACGAGCAGTACTTC.

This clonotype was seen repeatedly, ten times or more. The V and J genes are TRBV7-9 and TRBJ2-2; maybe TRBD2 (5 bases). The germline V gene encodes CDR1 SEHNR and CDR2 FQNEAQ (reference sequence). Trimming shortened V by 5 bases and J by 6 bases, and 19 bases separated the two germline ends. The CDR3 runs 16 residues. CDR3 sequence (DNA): TGTGCCAGCAGCCATGATATGACGGAGGCTCCCGGGGAGCTGTTTTTT. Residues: CASSHDMTEAPGELFF. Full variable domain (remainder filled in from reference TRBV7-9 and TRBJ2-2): DTGVSQNPRHKITKRGQNVTFRCDPISEHNRLYWYRQTLGQGPEFLTYFQNEAQLEKSRLLSDRFSAERPKGSFSTLEIQRTEQGDSAMYLCASSHDMTEAPGELFFGEGSRLTVL.

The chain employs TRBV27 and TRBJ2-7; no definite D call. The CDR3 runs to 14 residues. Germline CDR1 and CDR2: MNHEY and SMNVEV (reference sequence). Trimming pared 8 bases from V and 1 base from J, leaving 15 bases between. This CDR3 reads CASHTGGPSYEQYF. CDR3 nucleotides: TGTGCCAGCCACACTGGCGGTCCGTCCTACGAGCAGTACTTC.